Following are 4 T cell receptor beta chains from one sample sequenced in a study of metastatic and nonmetastatic thyroid tumors. Thyroid surgery was preceded by no treatment in any patient. TCRdb re-processed the PCR reads through MiXCR. Here the sample spans under 95,000 clones, 8% to 9.5% being singletons. The sequencing sample was made of blood. Receptors originate from a female donor with papillary thyroid cancer or a benign thyroid nodule (not recorded which). Some clones in this sample may be carry-over from other donors' samples.

In its sample, this clone was seen many times. The chain recombines TRBV6-1 with TRBJ1-2; the match to TRBD1 covers 12 bases. Trimming at V came to 6 bases and at J to 7 bases, leaving 6 bases not matched to a gene. Germline V gene lookup returns CDR1 MNHNS and CDR2 SASEGT. There are 14 residues in the CDR3. The CDR3 region is CASSLGQGASGYTF. The DNA of the CDR3 is TGTGCCAGCAGCCTGGGACAGGGGGCGAGTGGCTACACCTTC.

This clone has a handful of counts. The gene calls are TRBV11-2 and TRBJ2-1, with D tentatively TRBD2 (6 bases). CDR1 SGHAT and CDR2 FQNNGV come from the germline V gene. The CDR3 totals 16 residues. Trimming shortened V by 7 bases and J by 5 bases, and 21 bases separated the two germline ends. CDR3 in DNA: TGTGCCAGCATCCCCGGGGGTGCGGGTTTGGACAATGAGCAGTTCTTC. Translation: CASIPGGAGLDNEQFF.

This clone was recorded at least ten times. The genes are TRBV5-5 and TRBJ2-3; D is unresolved. The CDR3 runs to 15 residues. Trimming removed 5 bases at V and 0 bases at J, with 13 bases between. Germline V gives CDR1 SGHKS, CDR2 YYEKEE (reference sequence). CDR3 amino acids: CASRLQRSSTDTQYF. CDR3 coding DNA: TGTGCCAGCAGATTACAACGATCCAGCACAGATACGCAGTATTTT. Full variable domain (rest looked up from reference TRBV5-5 and TRBJ2-3): DAGVTQSPTHLIKTRGQQVTLRCSPISGHKSVSWYQQVLGQGPQFIFQYYEKEERGRGNFPDRFSARQFPNYSSELNVNALLLGDSALYLCASRLQRSSTDTQYFGPGTRLTVL.

The rearrangement joins TRBV28 to TRBJ1-5, with TRBD1 matching over 8 bases. V gave up 4 bases and J gave up 2 bases; unmatched junction bases: 10. The CDR3 consists of 17 residues. CDR1 and CDR2 from the germline V gene are MDHEN and SYDVKM. The CDR3 sequence is CASSSGTGGRCNQPQHF. CDR3 sequence (DNA): TGTGCCAGCAGTTCCGGCACAGGGGGTAGGTGCAATCAGCCCCAGCATTTT.